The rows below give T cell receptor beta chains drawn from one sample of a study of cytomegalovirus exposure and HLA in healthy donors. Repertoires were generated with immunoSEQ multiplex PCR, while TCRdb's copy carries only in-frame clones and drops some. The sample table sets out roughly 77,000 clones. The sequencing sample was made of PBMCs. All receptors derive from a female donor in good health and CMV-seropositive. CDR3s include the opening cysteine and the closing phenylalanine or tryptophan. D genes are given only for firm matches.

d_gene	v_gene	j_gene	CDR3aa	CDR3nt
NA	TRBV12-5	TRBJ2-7	CASGLVHLVGYEQYF	TGTGCTAGTGGTTTGGTACACCTAGTCGGTTACGAGCAGTACTTC
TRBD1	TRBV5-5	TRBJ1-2	CASSSTDRAGYGYTF	TGTGCCAGCAGCTCCACGGACAGGGCCGGCTATGGCTACACCTTC
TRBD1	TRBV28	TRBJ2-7	CASSPRQGSYEQYF	TGTGCCAGCAGTCCTCGACAGGGGTCCTACGAGCAGTACTTC
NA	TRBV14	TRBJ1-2	CASSQGGQNLNYGYTF	TGTGCCAGCAGCCAAGGGGGGCAGAACCTAAACTATGGCTACACCTTC
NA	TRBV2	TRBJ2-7	CASSGVGQGYEQYF	TGTGCCAGCAGTGGGGTGGGACAAGGCTACGAGCAGTACTTC
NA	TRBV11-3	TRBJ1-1	CASSTQGNTEAFF	TGTGCCAGCAGCACACAGGGCAACACTGAAGCTTTCTTT
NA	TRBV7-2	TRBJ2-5	CASSLASETQYF	TGTGCCAGCAGCTTAGCCTCAGAGACCCAGTACTTC
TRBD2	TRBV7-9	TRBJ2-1	CASSLEIGTSGADYNEQFF	TGTGCCAGCAGCTTAGAGATTGGGACTAGCGGGGCCGACTACAATGAGCAGTTCTTC
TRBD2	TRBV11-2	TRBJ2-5	CASSPLAGGYQETQYF	TGTGCCAGCAGCCCGCTAGCGGGAGGCTACCAAGAGACCCAGTACTTC
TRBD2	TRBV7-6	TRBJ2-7	CASSLTSGGEQYF	TGTGCCAGCAGCCTGACTAGCGGCGGGGAGCAGTACTTC
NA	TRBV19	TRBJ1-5	CASSSRDNNQPQHF	TGTGCCAGTAGTAGCCGGGACAACAATCAGCCCCAGCATTTT
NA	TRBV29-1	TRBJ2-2	CSVGGRNTGELFF	TGCAGCGTTGGAGGGAGGAACACCGGGGAGCTGTTTTTT
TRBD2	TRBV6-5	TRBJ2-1	CASSPTSGGMNEQFF	TGTGCCAGCAGTCCGACTAGCGGGGGGATGAATGAGCAGTTCTTC
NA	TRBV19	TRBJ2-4	CASSSTGAKNIQYF	TGTGCCAGTAGTAGCACGGGAGCCAAAAACATTCAGTACTTC
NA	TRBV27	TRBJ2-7	CASSLRAAYEQYF	TGTGCCAGCAGTTTGCGGGCCGCCTACGAGCAGTACTTC
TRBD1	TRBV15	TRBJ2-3	CATSRGGQGADTQYF	TGTGCCACCAGCAGAGGTGGACAGGGAGCAGATACGCAGTATTTT
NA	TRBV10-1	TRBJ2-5	CASSESRRSRETQYF	TGCGCCAGCAGTGAGTCCAGGCGATCGAGAGAGACCCAGTACTTC
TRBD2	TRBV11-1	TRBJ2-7	CASSSLAGVREQYF	TGTGCCAGCAGCTCTCTAGCGGGGGTACGCGAGCAGTACTTC
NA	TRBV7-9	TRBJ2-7	CASSFLLGQAEGSSYEQYF	TGTGCCAGCAGCTTCCTCCTCGGACAGGCGGAGGGGAGCTCCTACGAGCAGTACTTC
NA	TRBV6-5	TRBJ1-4	CASSGLPLNEKLFF	TGTGCCAGCTCCGGACTACCACTTAATGAAAAACTGTTTTTT
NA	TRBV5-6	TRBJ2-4	CASSLEGADIQYF	TGTGCCAGCAGCTTGGAAGGGGCGGACATTCAGTACTTC
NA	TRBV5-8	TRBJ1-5	CASSLVNSLRPQHF	TGTGCCAGCAGCTTGGTAAACAGCCTGAGGCCCCAGCATTTT
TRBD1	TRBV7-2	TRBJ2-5	CASSARQGAKETQYF	TGTGCCAGCAGCGCCCGACAGGGGGCAAAAGAGACCCAGTACTTC
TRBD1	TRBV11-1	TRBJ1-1	CASSFPDRTTEAFF	TGTGCCAGCAGCTTCCCGGACAGGACCACTGAAGCTTTCTTT
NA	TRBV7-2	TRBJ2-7	CASSLVSGSSYEQYF	TGTGCCAGCAGCTTAGTTTCGGGTAGCTCCTACGAGCAGTACTTC
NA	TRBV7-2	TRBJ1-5	CASSINQGGTSQPQHF	TGTGCCAGCAGCATCAATCAGGGAGGGACGAGTCAGCCCCAGCATTTT
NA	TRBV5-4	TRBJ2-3	CASSLGLLSEGTDTQYF	TGTGCCAGCAGCTTGGGGCTTCTCAGTGAGGGCACAGATACGCAGTATTTT
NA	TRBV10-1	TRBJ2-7	CASSDPRGKASYEQYF	TGCGCCAGCAGTGATCCTCGGGGGAAAGCCTCCTACGAGCAGTACTTC
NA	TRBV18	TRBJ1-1	CASSPPNGGGEAFF	TGTGCCAGCTCACCACCAAACGGGGGGGGTGAAGCTTTCTTT
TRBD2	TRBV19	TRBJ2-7	CASSRLTSAVEQYF	TGTGCCAGTAGTAGATTGACTAGCGCGGTCGAGCAGTACTTC
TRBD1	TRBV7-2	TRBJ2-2	CASSTRMGQGARAGELFF	TGTGCCAGCAGCACCAGGATGGGACAGGGGGCGAGGGCCGGGGAGCTGTTTTTT
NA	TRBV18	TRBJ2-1	CASSLLDDNEQFF	TGTGCCAGCTCACTCCTAGATGACAATGAGCAGTTCTTC
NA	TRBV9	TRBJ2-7	CASSVDSQGEQYF	TGTGCCAGCAGCGTAGACTCCCAGGGAGAGCAGTACTTC
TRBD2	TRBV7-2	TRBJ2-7	CASSWGLAGGHEQYF	TGTGCCAGCAGCTGGGGACTAGCGGGAGGGCACGAGCAGTACTTC
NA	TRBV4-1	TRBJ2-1	CASSRGGLALLGNEQFF	TGCGCCAGCAGCCGTGGCGGCCTAGCCCTTTTAGGGAATGAGCAGTTCTTC
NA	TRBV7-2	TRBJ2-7	CASSLLRDFSYEQYF	TGTGCCAGCAGCTTGCTCCGGGACTTCTCCTACGAGCAGTACTTC
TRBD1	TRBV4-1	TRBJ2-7	CASSLLIGQGNEQYF	TGCGCCAGCAGCTTACTGATTGGACAGGGTAACGAGCAGTACTTC
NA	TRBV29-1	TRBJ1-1	CSVDVGQNTEAFF	TGCAGCGTTGACGTGGGACAGAACACTGAAGCTTTCTTT
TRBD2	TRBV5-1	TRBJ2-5	CASSPLAGEGTQYF	TGCGCCAGCAGCCCTCTAGCGGGAGAGGGGACCCAGTACTTC
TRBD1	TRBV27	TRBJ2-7	CASSPQLPGQGPYEQYF	TGTGCCAGCAGTCCCCAACTACCGGGACAGGGGCCCTACGAGCAGTACTTC
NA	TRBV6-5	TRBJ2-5	CASSWGERQETQYF	TGTGCCAGCAGTTGGGGAGAACGGCAAGAGACCCAGTACTTC
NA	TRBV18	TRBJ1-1	CASSHGKNTEAFF	TGTGCCAGCTCACACGGGAAGAACACTGAAGCTTTCTTT
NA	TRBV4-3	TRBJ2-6	CASSQGQAVSGANVLTF	TGCGCCAGCAGCCAAGGACAGGCAGTCTCTGGGGCCAACGTCCTGACTTTC
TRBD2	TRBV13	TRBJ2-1	CASSRGGLAGGGYEQFF	TGTGCCAGCAGCCGAGGGGGACTAGCGGGAGGAGGCTATGAGCAGTTCTTC
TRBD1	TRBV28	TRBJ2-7	CASVTGESHEQYF	TGTGCCAGCGTTACAGGGGAGTCCCACGAGCAGTACTTC
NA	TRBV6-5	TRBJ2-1	CASSFLRGGTYNEQFF	TGTGCCAGCAGTTTCCTGAGGGGCGGGACTTACAATGAGCAGTTCTTC
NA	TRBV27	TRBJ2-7	CASSFYRFSYEQYF	TGTGCCAGCAGTTTTTATCGTTTCAGTTACGAGCAGTACTTC
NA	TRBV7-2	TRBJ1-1	CASSPWSSTEAFF	TGTGCCAGCAGCCCTTGGAGTTCCACTGAAGCTTTCTTT
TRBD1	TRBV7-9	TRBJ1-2	CASSLRAGGNGYTF	TGTGCCAGCAGCTTACGGGCAGGGGGGAACGGCTACACCTTC
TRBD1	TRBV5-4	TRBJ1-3	CASTQGAAGNTIYF	TGTGCCAGCACCCAGGGGGCGGCGGGAAACACCATATATTTT
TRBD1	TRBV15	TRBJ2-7	CATSSVSWTGLEQYF	TGTGCCACCAGCAGTGTCTCATGGACAGGGCTCGAGCAGTACTTC
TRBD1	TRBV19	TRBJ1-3	CASSISQTGTAVAIYF	TGTGCCAGTAGTATATCACAAACCGGGACAGCAGTCGCCATATATTTT